These 13 T cell receptor beta chains originate from one sample sequenced in a study of TIL therapy for anti-PD-1-resistant metastatic lung cancer. Sequencing used immunoSEQ v3. Some clones are missing from TCRdb's copy, which holds only in-frame ones; the method was immunoSEQ multiplex PCR. The data contain fewer than 20,000 clones, around 68% of them seen just once; the ten biggest clones take up about 34%. The sample's time point: pre-treatment sample, taken before nivolumab and TIL therapy. The input for sequencing was blood, taken at baseline. The receptors were gathered from a person aged 25 to 85 with non-small cell lung cancer.

The rearrangement joins TRBV7-2 to TRBJ1-4; TRBD1 aligns across 11 bases. This CDR3 is built from 16 residues. Germline V gene lookup returns CDR1 SGHTA and CDR2 FQGNSA. V shed 5 bases and J 7 bases; nucleotides not matched to a gene: 9. CDR3: CASSPQTGTGGEKLFF. The CDR3 DNA is TGTGCCAGCAGCCCTCAAACCGGGACAGGGGGTGAAAAACTGTTTTTT.

The rearrangement uses TRBV25-1 and TRBJ2-2, with TRBD2 identical over 9 bases. Germline trimming cut 4 bases from V and 3 bases from J; bases unmatched to any gene: 0. CDR3 size: 14 residues. CDR1 is MGHDK and CDR2 is SYGVNS in the germline V gene. CDR3 sequence: CASSGLADTGELFF. CDR3 in DNA: TGTGCCAGCAGTGGACTAGCGGACACCGGGGAGCTGTTTTTT.

Relative to its sample, this clone is medium-sized (0.01 to 0.1%). V and J are TRBV7-2 and TRBJ2-1; 9 nucleotides align to TRBD2. There are 18 residues in the CDR3. V shed 3 bases and J 10 bases; nucleotides not matched to a gene: 19. Germline CDR1 is SGHTA and CDR2 is FQGNSA. In DNA, the CDR3 is TGTGCCAGCAGCTTTTGGCATTCTAGCGGGGCCCTCGGGGTAGAGCAGTTCTTC. Translation: CASSFWHSSGALGVEQFF.

At least ten counts were recorded for this clone. The rearrangement joins TRBV19 to TRBJ1-5; D possibly corresponds to TRBD1 (5 bases). The germline CDR1 and CDR2 sequences are LNHDA and SQIVND (reference sequence). Trimming stripped 3 bases from V and 5 bases from J, with 11 bases between. This CDR3 is 14 amino acids long. CDR3 loop: CASSISQEYQPQHF. CDR3 DNA: TGTGCCAGTAGTATCTCACAGGAGTATCAGCCCCAGCATTTT.

V is TRBV7-6 and J is TRBJ1-1, with D possibly being TRBD1 (6 bases). Trimming left V 2 bases short and J 7 bases short, with 17 bases between. The germline CDR1 and CDR2 sequences are SGHVS and FNYEAQ. The CDR3 sequence is 15 residues long. The CDR3 DNA is TGTGCCAGCAGCTTATCCCGAGGCAGGGGTGATGAAGCTTTCTTT. This gives the protein CASSLSRGRGDEAFF.

Regarding this clone: One end of the junction is discordant with germline, which a read error may explain. The chain links TRBV7-9 to TRBJ1-2; D uncertain. The V gene's germline CDR1 is SEHNR and CDR2 FQNEAQ (reference sequence). This CDR3 contains 14 residues. In nucleotides, the CDR3 is TGTGTCAGCAGCTCCCCCGGGAACTCCTATGGCTACACCTTC. Residues: CVSSSPGNSYGYTF.

The V call is TRBV5-4, the J call TRBJ2-3; unclear D gene. The CDR3 spans 12 residues. CDR1 and CDR2 from the germline V gene are SGHNT and YYREEE (reference sequence). With 4 bases removed from V and 5 bases from J, the gap between germline ends came to 8 bases. CDR3 bases: TGTGCCAGCAGCATGGTTGAAGATACGCAGTATTTT. Protein sequence: CASSMVEDTQYF.

For this clone: In the same sample, other DNA sequences code for this CDR3. The chain uses TRBV11-2 and TRBJ2-7, with D unresolved. Germline CDR1 is SGHAT and CDR2 is FQNNGV. The germline V and J ends were trimmed by 1 base and 3 bases, with 10 bases remaining between them. The CDR3 loop spans 14 amino acids. This chain's CDR3 is CASSLVTGDYEQYF. The CDR3 bases are TGTGCCAGCAGCTTAGTGACCGGTGACTACGAGCAGTACTTC.

The J gene is TRBJ1-6, the V gene TRBV5-5; D is unclear. V was trimmed by 0 bases and J by 10 bases, leaving 11 bases between them. This CDR3 has 14 residues. CDR1 and CDR2 from the germline V gene are SGHKS and YYEKEE (reference sequence). The CDR3 is CASSLGANGSPLHF. CDR3 coding DNA: TGTGCCAGCAGCTTGGGGGCTAATGGGTCACCCCTCCACTTT.

The count of this clone is one. V usage is TRBV6-1 and J usage is TRBJ1-1; D gene ambiguous. CDR3 size: 14 residues. The germline CDR1 and CDR2 sequences are MNHNS and SASEGT. V was cut by 2 bases and J by 6 bases, with 13 bases left in between. In DNA form, the CDR3 reads TGTGCCAGCAGTGAAATGAGGGTACCCCCTGAAGCTTTCTTT. It yields the protein CASSEMRVPPEAFF.

The chain combines TRBV2 with TRBJ1-6, with 9 positions matching TRBD1. The junction had 10 bases not matched to a gene; V was cut back by 6 bases and J by 13 bases. Germline V gives CDR1 SNHLY, CDR2 FYNNEI. CDR3 length equals 14 residues. The CDR3 region has the DNA TGTGCCAGCAGGGTTGGACAGGGGAACTCCCCCCTCCACTTT. It specifies CASRVGQGNSPLHF. The variable domain in full, completed from reference TRBV2 and TRBJ1-6, reads EPEVTQTPSHQVTQMGQEVILRCVPISNHLYFYWYRQILGQKVEFLVSFYNNEISEKSEIFDDQFSVERPDGSNFTLKIRSTKLEDSAMYFCASRVGQGNSPLHFGNGTRLTVT.

A few counts support this clone. This chain's CDR3 is CASSETGDGYTF. CDR3 coding DNA: TGTGCCAGCAGTGAGACAGGGGATGGCTACACCTTC. The genes are TRBV6-6 and TRBJ1-2; 8 nucleotides line up with TRBD1. Germline V gene data show CDR1 as MNHNY and CDR2 as SVGAGI (reference sequence). This CDR3 is built from 12 residues. V gave up 5 bases and J gave up 6 bases; unmatched junction bases: 2.

The CDR3 nucleotides read TGTGCCTGGAGTTCGGGGCGCGGGGGGGCTTTCTTT. Its protein is CAWSSGRGGAFF. This sequence joins TRBV30 and TRBJ1-1; a possible D gene is TRBD1 (5 bases). Deletions cut 2 bases from V and 11 bases from J, with 15 bases between. The CDR3 spans 12 residues. Germline CDR1 is GTSNPN and CDR2 is SVGIG (reference sequence).